The source of this T cell receptor beta chain is a study of PD-L1 blockade in urothelial cancer. The overall study: Patients previously received 0 to 3 chemotherapy regimens. A median of about 140,000 T cells was found in the blood samples.

Assay: immunoSEQ multiplex PCR; the TCRdb copy retains only in-frame clones and omits some. The table shows more than 85,000 clones, with around 93% occurring only once. Pretreatment and on-treatment samples were taken, numbering 1 to 8 per patient. This TCR was sampled from a woman of 80 years or more with urothelial cancer. Sequenced here: PBMCs, sampled around atezolizumab (anti-PD-L1) treatment.

CDR3 in amino acids: CASSPWTFSTTYEQYF. CDR3 coding DNA: TGTGCCAGCAGTCCTTGGACTTTCTCAACAACTTACGAGCAGTACTTC. V usage is TRBV27 and J usage is TRBJ2-7, with D maybe TRBD2 (5 bases). V lost 5 bases and J 4 bases, leaving 21 bases between the germline ends. The CDR3 has 16 residues. Germline V gene data show CDR1 as MNHEY and CDR2 as SMNVEV (reference sequence).